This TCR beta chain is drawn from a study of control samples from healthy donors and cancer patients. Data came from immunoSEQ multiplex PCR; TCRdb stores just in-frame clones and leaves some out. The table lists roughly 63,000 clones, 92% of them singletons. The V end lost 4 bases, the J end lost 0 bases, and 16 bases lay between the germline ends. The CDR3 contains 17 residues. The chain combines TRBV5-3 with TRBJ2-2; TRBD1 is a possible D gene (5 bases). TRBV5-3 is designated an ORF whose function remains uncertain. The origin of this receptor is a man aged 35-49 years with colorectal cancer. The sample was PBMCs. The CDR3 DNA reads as TGTGCCAGAAGCCCCATCCACCGGACACCGAACACCGGGGAGCTGTTTTTT. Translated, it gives CARSPIHRTPNTGELFF.